Shown below are 21 T cell receptor beta chains from a single sample sequenced in a study of shared clonotypes between healthy human individuals. This table comes from immunoSEQ multiplex PCR, and its TCRdb copy is limited to in-frame clones, with some not included. Found here are 1.6 million or so clones, about 98.5% of them singletons; the top ten hold around 0.38%. The sample consisted of naive CD4+ T cells sorted from blood. The subset is: CD45RA+ positively selected. Source of these receptors: a young man in good health.

The V and J genes are TRBV18 and TRBJ2-5; D assignment may be TRBD1 or TRBD2 (5 bases each). The V gene's germline CDR1 is KGHSH and CDR2 LQKENI. The CDR3 sequence is 13 residues long. Trimming took 3 bases from V and 5 from J, leaving 10 bases between them. CDR3 sequence: CASSPTWGETQYF. Here the CDR3 DNA reads TGTGCCAGCTCACCTACGTGGGGGGAGACCCAGTACTTC. The complete variable domain, with remaining parts taken from reference TRBV18 and TRBJ2-5, reads NAGVMQNPRHLVRRRGQEARLRCSPMKGHSHVYWYRQLPEEGLKFMVYLQKENIIDESGMPKERFSAEFPKEGPSILRIQQVVRGDSAAYFCASSPTWGETQYFGPGTRLLVL.

This clone is a singleton in its sample. The gene calls are TRBV5-1 and TRBJ2-2; D perhaps matches TRBD1 (6 bases). From germline, CDR1 is SGHRS and CDR2 YFSETQ. CDR3 size: 16 residues. V gave up 3 bases and J gave up 5 bases, with 17 bases separating them. CDR3 nucleotides: TGCGCCAGCAGCTACCGGGCAGGGGCCGGGACCGGGGAGCTGTTTTTT. As protein: CASSYRAGAGTGELFF.

V is TRBV5-6 and J is TRBJ2-5; D is possibly TRBD1 (5 bases). Germline CDR1 is SGHDT and CDR2 is YYEEEE. V lost 3 bases to trimming and J lost 5 bases, with 14 bases between them. The CDR3 has 14 residues. CDR3 residues: CASSSGWTGETQYF. The DNA for the CDR3 is TGTGCCAGCAGCTCAGGGTGGACCGGGGAGACCCAGTACTTC.

The rearrangement joins TRBV2 to TRBJ2-3, with TRBD2 matching over 9 bases. Germline V lookup: CDR1 SNHLY, CDR2 FYNNEI. The CDR3 has 18 residues. The V gene end was trimmed by 8 bases and the J gene end by 2 bases; junction bases not matched to a gene: 17. The CDR3 spells CASGREYGGRATTDTQYF. In DNA form, the CDR3 reads TGTGCCAGCGGTCGGGAGTACGGCGGGAGGGCCACCACAGATACGCAGTATTTT.

The V gene is TRBV28, the J gene TRBJ1-5; no definite D call. The ends were cut back, 1 base at V and 9 bases at J, with 13 bases in the middle. The length of the CDR3 is 14 residues. Germline V gene sequence: CDR1 MDHEN, CDR2 SYDVKM. This CDR3 is CASSLSAGLSPQHF. The CDR3 region has the DNA TGTGCCAGCAGTTTATCAGCCGGCTTATCGCCCCAGCATTTT.

In nucleotides, the CDR3 is TGTGCCAGCAGCGTAGGCGAGCGGGAGGGCAATGAGCAGTTCTTC. This encodes CASSVGEREGNEQFF. This chain joins TRBV9 and TRBJ2-1; TRBD2 agrees at 10 bases. This CDR3 contains 15 residues. V gave up 0 bases and J gave up 6 bases; unmatched junction bases: 3. From germline, CDR1 is SGDLS and CDR2 YYNGEE.

The V and J genes are TRBV5-4 and TRBJ2-7; the match to TRBD2 covers 8 bases. Looked up from germline, CDR1 is SGHNT and CDR2 is YYREEE (reference sequence). V lost 2 bases, J lost 6 bases, and 7 bases stayed unmatched. The CDR3 loop spans 14 amino acids. The CDR3 protein is CASSFRGGFGEQYF. The DNA for the CDR3 is TGTGCCAGCAGCTTTCGGGGGGGATTTGGCGAGCAGTACTTC.

A word on this clone: Other DNA sequences from this sample encode an identical CDR3 as well. V usage is TRBV10-3 and J usage is TRBJ2-7, with D possibly TRBD1 on 5 matching bases. The CDR3 sequence is 14 residues long. Germline assignment: CDR1 ENHRY and CDR2 SYGVKD. The V end was cut by 0 bases, the J end by 1 base, with 7 bases between. For the CDR3, the DNA is TGTGCCATCAGTGAGTCGGACACTTCCTACGAGCAGTACTTC. It specifies CAISESDTSYEQYF.

The chain combines TRBV7-6 with TRBJ2-1, with 7 nucleotides matching TRBD1. The trim removed 4 bases at V and 6 bases at J, leaving 18 bases unmatched. Germline V gives CDR1 SGHVS, CDR2 FNYEAQ. The CDR3 extends over 18 amino acids. CDR3 loop: CASSSGTERVKEVNEQFF. CDR3 in DNA: TGTGCCAGCAGCTCAGGGACAGAAAGAGTCAAAGAAGTCAATGAGCAGTTCTTC.

The rearrangement links TRBV7-9 to TRBJ2-5; TRBD1 matches 9 bases. This CDR3 contains 16 residues. Germline V lookup: CDR1 SEHNR, CDR2 FQNEAQ (reference sequence). After removal of 5 bases from V and 2 bases from J, the junction contained 9 bases not matched to a gene. The CDR3 loop is CASSELGTGFQETQYF. The CDR3, as DNA: TGTGCCAGCAGCGAACTCGGGACAGGGTTTCAAGAGACCCAGTACTTC.

The chain uses TRBV5-6 and TRBJ2-7, with unresolved D. The CDR3 is 16 residues long. Germline lookup yields CDR1 SGHDT and CDR2 YYEEEE. The V gene lost 4 bases and the J gene lost 0 bases, with 17 bases spanning the gap. The CDR3: CASSGMGGGSSYEQYF. In DNA, the CDR3 is TGTGCCAGCAGCGGGATGGGTGGCGGTAGCTCCTACGAGCAGTACTTC. Supplemented by reference TRBV5-6 and TRBJ2-7, the full variable domain reads DAGVTQSPTHLIKTRGQQVTLRCSPKSGHDTVSWYQQALGQGPQFIFQYYEEEERQRGNFPDRFSGHQFPNYSSELNVNALLLGDSALYLCASSGMGGGSSYEQYFGPGTRLTVT.

This rearrangement joins TRBV6-1 to TRBJ1-2; perhaps TRBD1 as D (6 bases). Germline values: CDR1 MNHNS, CDR2 SASEGT. V lost 6 bases and J 4 bases, leaving 15 bases between the germline ends. The CDR3 spans 14 residues. DNA for the CDR3: TGTGCCAGCAGCGGTGGAGGGGGAAGCTATGGCTACACCTTC. The encoded protein is CASSGGGGSYGYTF.

The chain is built from TRBV4-3 and TRBJ2-3; 7 nucleotides agree with TRBD2. Unmatched junction bases numbered 13, after V lost 0 bases and J lost 1 base. The germline CDR1 and CDR2 sequences are LGHNA and YSLEER. This CDR3 region has 19 residues. The CDR3, as DNA: TGCGCCAGCAGCCAAGATCACGCTTGGGTAGCGGGCCGCACAGATACGCAGTATTTT. Encoded protein: CASSQDHAWVAGRTDTQYF.

This clone was recorded once. V and J are TRBV7-9 and TRBJ1-1; TRBD1 might be the D (6 bases). CDR3 length equals 16 residues. The V end lost 1 base, the J end lost 0 bases, and 12 bases lay between the germline ends. Germline CDR1 and CDR2: SEHNR and FQNEAQ (reference sequence). CDR3 DNA: TGTGCCAGCAGCTTAGGGTCAGGGGCGGTGAACACTGAAGCTTTCTTT. The encoded protein is CASSLGSGAVNTEAFF.

About this clone: A junction end diverges from the germline sequence, so it may reflect a read error. DNA for the CDR3: TGTGCCAGCCAAAGGGACAGGGGAATTCTGTACTTC. This translates into CASQRDRGILYF. The chain recombines TRBV9 with TRBJ2-4; 10 bases map to TRBD1. The CDR3 spans 12 residues. Germline CDR1 reads SGDLS; CDR2 reads YYNGEE.

The CDR3 is CASSPNSGANVLTF. Written as DNA, the CDR3 is TGTGCCAGCTCACCGAACTCTGGGGCCAACGTCCTGACTTTC. The chain has TRBV18 and TRBJ2-6; no reliable D call. CDR3 length equals 14 residues. The germline V and J ends were trimmed by 3 bases and 0 bases, with 3 bases remaining between them. CDR1 is KGHSH and CDR2 is LQKENI in the germline V gene.

The V gene is TRBV10-3, the J gene TRBJ2-2; 7 bases align to TRBD2. The V and J ends lost 0 bases and 0 bases, in that order; junction bases with no gene match: 7. Germline CDR1 reads ENHRY; CDR2 reads SYGVKD. CDR3 size: 18 residues. The CDR3 DNA is TGTGCCATCAGTGAGTCGAATCGTGCGGGAGCGAACACCGGGGAGCTGTTTTTT. This codes for CAISESNRAGANTGELFF.

This chain uses TRBV18 with TRBJ1-2, with 9 bases lining up with TRBD1. The germline V gene has CDR1 KGHSH and CDR2 LQKENI. The CDR3 loop spans 14 amino acids. Trimming removed 8 bases from V and 2 bases from J; junction bases left unmatched: 6. In DNA, the CDR3 is TGTGCCAGCGCACGGGACAGGGTCAACTATGGCTACACCTTC. It yields the protein CASARDRVNYGYTF.

The chain joins TRBV2 to TRBJ1-5, with D possibly being TRBD1 (6 bases). There are 15 residues in the CDR3. V lost 7 bases and J lost 4, with 17 bases in between. Per germline, CDR1 SNHLY and CDR2 FYNNEI. The CDR3 reads CASMEGKRGNQPQHF. The CDR3 DNA is TGTGCCAGCATGGAGGGGAAAAGGGGGAATCAGCCCCAGCATTTT.

The table lists this clone with a count of one. Distinct nucleotide sequences in the sample also encode this CDR3. V usage is TRBV5-1 and J usage is TRBJ1-1; TRBD1 is a possible D gene (5 bases). The CDR3 runs 13 residues. The germline V gene has CDR1 SGHRS and CDR2 YFSETQ. Trimming removed 0 bases from V and 4 bases from J, with 7 bases in between. This CDR3 reads CASSLEGTTEAFF. CDR3 nucleotides: TGCGCCAGCAGCTTGGAGGGGACCACTGAAGCTTTCTTT.

This chain connects TRBV28 to TRBJ2-7, with 7 bases lining up with TRBD1. V shed 6 bases, J shed 2 bases, and the junction held 19 bases outside the gene matches. Germline V gene data show CDR1 as MDHEN and CDR2 as SYDVKM. The CDR3 runs to 18 residues. The CDR3 sequence is CASRGFRGHEQGTYEQYF. In nucleotides, the CDR3 is TGTGCCAGCAGAGGGTTCAGAGGTCACGAACAGGGGACCTACGAGCAGTACTTC.